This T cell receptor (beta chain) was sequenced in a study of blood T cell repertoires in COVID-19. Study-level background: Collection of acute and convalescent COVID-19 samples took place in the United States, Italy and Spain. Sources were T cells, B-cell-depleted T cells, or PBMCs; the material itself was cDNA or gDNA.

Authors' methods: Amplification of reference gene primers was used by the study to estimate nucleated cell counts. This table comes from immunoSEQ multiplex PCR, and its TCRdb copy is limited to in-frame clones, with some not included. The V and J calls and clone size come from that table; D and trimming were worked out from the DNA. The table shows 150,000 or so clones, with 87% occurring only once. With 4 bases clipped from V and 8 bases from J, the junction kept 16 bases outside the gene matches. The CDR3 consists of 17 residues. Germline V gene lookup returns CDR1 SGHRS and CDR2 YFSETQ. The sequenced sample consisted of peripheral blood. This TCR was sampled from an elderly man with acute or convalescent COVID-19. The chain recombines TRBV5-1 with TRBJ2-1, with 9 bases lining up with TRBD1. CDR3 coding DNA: TGCGCCAGCAGCCTGTCCTCATCGGGACAGGGAATATATGAGCAGTTCTTC. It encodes CASSLSSSGQGIYEQFF.